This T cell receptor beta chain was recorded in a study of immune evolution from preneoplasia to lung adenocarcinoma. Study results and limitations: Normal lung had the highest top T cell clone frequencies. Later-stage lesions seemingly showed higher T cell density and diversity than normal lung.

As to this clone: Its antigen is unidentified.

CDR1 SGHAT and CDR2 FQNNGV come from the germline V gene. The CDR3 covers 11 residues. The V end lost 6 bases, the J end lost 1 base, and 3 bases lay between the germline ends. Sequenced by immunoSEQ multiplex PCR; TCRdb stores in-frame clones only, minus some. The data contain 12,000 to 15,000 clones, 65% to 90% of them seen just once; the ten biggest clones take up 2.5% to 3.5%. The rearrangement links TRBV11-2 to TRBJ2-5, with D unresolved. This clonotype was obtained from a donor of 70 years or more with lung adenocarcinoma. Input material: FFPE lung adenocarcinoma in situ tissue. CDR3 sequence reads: CASRRQETQYF. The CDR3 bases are TGTGCCAGCAGACGCCAAGAGACCCAGTACTTC.